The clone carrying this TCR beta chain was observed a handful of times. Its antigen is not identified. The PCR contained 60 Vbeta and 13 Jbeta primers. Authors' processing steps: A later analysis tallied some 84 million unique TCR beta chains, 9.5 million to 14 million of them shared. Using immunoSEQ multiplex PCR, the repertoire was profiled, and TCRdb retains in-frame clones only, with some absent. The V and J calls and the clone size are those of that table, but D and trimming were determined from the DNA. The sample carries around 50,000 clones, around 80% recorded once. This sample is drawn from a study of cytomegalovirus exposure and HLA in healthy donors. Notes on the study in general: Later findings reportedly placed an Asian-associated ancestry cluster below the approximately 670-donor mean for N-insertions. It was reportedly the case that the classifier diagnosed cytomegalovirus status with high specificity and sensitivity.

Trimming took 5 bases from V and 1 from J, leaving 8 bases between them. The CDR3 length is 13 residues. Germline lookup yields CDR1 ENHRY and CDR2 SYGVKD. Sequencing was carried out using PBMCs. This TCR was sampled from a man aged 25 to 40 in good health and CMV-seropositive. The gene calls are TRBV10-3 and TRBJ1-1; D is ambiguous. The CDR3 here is CAISLTGNTEAFF. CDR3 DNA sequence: TGTGCCATCAGTTTGACTGGGAACACTGAAGCTTTCTTT.